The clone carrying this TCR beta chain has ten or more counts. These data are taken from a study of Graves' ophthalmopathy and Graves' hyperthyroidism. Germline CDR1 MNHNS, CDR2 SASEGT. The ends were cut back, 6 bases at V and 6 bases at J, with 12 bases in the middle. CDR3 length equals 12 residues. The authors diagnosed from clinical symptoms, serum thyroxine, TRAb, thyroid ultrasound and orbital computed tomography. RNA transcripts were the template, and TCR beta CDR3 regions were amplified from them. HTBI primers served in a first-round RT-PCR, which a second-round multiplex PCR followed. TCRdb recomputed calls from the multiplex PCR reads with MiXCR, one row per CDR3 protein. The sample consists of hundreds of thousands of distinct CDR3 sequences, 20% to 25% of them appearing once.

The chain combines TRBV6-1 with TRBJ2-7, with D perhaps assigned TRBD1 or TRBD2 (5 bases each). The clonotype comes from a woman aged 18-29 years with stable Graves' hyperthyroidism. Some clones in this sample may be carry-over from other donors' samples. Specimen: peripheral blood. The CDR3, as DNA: TGTGCCAGCAGGGGTACGGGGCGCGAGCAGTACTTC. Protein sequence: CASRGTGREQYF.